These 10 T cell receptor beta chains share one sample of origin, sequenced in a study of cytomegalovirus exposure and HLA in healthy donors. It was with 60 Vbeta and 13 Jbeta primers that the PCR ran. Sequencing used immunoSEQ multiplex PCR; TCRdb keeps in-frame clones, though not all of them. The profile covers around 270,000 clones, with roughly 80% appearing a single time and over 0.3% taken by the ten largest. Sequencing was performed on PBMCs. Every receptor here comes from a girl aged 2-10 years in good health and CMV-seronegative.

The chain joins TRBV9 to TRBJ2-3, with TRBD1 matching over 7 bases. V gave up 1 base and J gave up 0 bases; unmatched junction bases: 2. Germline V gene sequence: CDR1 SGDLS, CDR2 YYNGEE. The CDR3 consists of 15 residues. The CDR3 DNA reads as TGTGCCAGCAGCGTAAGGGGACAGAGCACAGATACGCAGTATTTT. Its protein is CASSVRGQSTDTQYF.

The chain combines TRBV2 with TRBJ2-3; no reliable D call. From germline, CDR1 is SNHLY and CDR2 FYNNEI. This CDR3 has 11 amino acids. With 4 bases removed from V and 5 bases from J, the gap between germline ends came to 4 bases. The CDR3 bases are TGTGCCAGCAGTGTTCGAGATACGCAGTATTTT. Encoded protein: CASSVRDTQYF.

V usage is TRBV7-3 and J usage is TRBJ2-7; the D gene is possibly TRBD1 (5 bases). In germline, CDR1 is SGHTA, CDR2 FQGTGA. The CDR3 has 15 residues. The ends were cut back, 2 bases at V and 2 bases at J, with 13 bases in the middle. The CDR3 bases are TGTGCCAGCAGCTTATATAGGGGAACAACCTACGAGCAGTACTTC. Its translation is CASSLYRGTTYEQYF.

J is TRBJ1-2 and V is TRBV28; D remains unclear. Germline V gene lookup returns CDR1 MDHEN and CDR2 SYDVKM. CDR3 length equals 12 residues. The V end was cut by 1 base, the J end by 5 bases, with 5 bases between. The chain's CDR3 is CASSLSTYGYTF. In DNA, the CDR3 is TGTGCCAGCAGTTTATCAACTTATGGCTACACCTTC.

CDR3 protein: CASSPGTGVYEQYF. The DNA of the CDR3 is TGTGCCAGCAGCCCCGGGACAGGGGTCTACGAGCAGTACTTC. This chain uses TRBV2 with TRBJ2-7, with 10 bases fitting TRBD1. The CDR3 consists of 14 residues. V lost 6 bases to trimming and J lost 3 bases; unmatched junction nucleotides: 5. Per the germline V gene, CDR1 is SNHLY and CDR2 is FYNNEI. Full variable domain (missing parts from reference TRBV2 and TRBJ2-7): EPEVTQTPSHQVTQMGQEVILRCVPISNHLYFYWYRQILGQKVEFLVSFYNNEISEKSEIFDDQFSVERPDGSNFTLKIRSTKLEDSAMYFCASSPGTGVYEQYFGPGTRLTVT.

The chain recombines TRBV6-1 with TRBJ2-7; 7 bases agree with TRBD1. Germline CDR1 and CDR2: MNHNS and SASEGT. The CDR3 has 15 residues. The trim removed 6 bases at V and 2 bases at J, leaving 10 bases unmatched. The CDR3 region is CASRTRDSMTYEQYF. The CDR3 coding sequence is TGTGCCAGCAGGACCCGGGACAGCATGACCTACGAGCAGTACTTC.

This sequence joins TRBV13 and TRBJ1-5, with 10 positions matching TRBD1. The CDR3 is 18 residues long. The germline V gene has CDR1 PRHDT and CDR2 FYEKMQ (reference sequence). V shed 3 bases and J 0 bases; nucleotides not matched to a gene: 8. The CDR3 sequence: CASSFGGQGGYSNQPQHF. The CDR3 DNA sequence: TGTGCCAGCAGCTTCGGAGGACAGGGGGGATATAGCAATCAGCCCCAGCATTTT.

This clone appeared once. The CDR3: CASSVDINTGELFF. CDR3 bases: TGTGCCAGCAGCGTAGACATAAACACCGGGGAGCTGTTTTTT. The chain has TRBV9 and TRBJ2-2; no clear D gene. CDR3 size: 14 residues. CDR1 SGDLS and CDR2 YYNGEE come from the germline V gene. Trimming removed 0 bases at V and 2 bases at J, with 5 bases between.

This clone was recorded only once. The rearrangement joins TRBV6-1 to TRBJ1-2; the D is unclear. The V gene lost 5 bases and the J gene lost 6 bases, with 19 bases spanning the gap. Germline assignment: CDR1 MNHNS and CDR2 SASEGT. CDR3 size: 15 residues. The CDR3 here is CASSHQTFTIHGYTF. The CDR3 DNA sequence: TGTGCCAGCAGTCACCAGACATTTACCATCCATGGCTACACCTTC.

This clone occurred a few times. The V and J genes are TRBV2 and TRBJ2-5; TRBD2 might be the D (6 bases). Germline-derived CDR1 and CDR2 are SNHLY and FYNNEI. The CDR3 has 13 residues. Trimming removed 8 bases from V and 4 bases from J, with 14 bases in between. CDR3 residues: CASERRVGETQYF. The CDR3, as DNA: TGTGCCAGCGAACGGAGGGTTGGAGAGACCCAGTACTTC. The full variable domain, its missing parts supplied by reference TRBV2 and TRBJ2-5, is EPEVTQTPSHQVTQMGQEVILRCVPISNHLYFYWYRQILGQKVEFLVSFYNNEISEKSEIFDDQFSVERPDGSNFTLKIRSTKLEDSAMYFCASERRVGETQYFGPGTRLLVL.